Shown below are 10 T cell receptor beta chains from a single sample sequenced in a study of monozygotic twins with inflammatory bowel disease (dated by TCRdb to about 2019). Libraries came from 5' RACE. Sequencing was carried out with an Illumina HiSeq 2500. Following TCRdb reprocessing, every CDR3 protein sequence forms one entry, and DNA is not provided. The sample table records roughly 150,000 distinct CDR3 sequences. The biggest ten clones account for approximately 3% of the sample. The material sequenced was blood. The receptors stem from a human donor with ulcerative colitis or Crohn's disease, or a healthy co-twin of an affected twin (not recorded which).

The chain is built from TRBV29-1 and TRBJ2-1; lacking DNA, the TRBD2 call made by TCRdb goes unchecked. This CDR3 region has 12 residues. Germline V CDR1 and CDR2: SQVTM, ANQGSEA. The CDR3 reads CSVREGPNEQFF.

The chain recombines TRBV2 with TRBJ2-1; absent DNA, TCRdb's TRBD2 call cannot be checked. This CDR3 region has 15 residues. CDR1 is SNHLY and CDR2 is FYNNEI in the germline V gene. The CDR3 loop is CASSTGLAGGNEQFF.

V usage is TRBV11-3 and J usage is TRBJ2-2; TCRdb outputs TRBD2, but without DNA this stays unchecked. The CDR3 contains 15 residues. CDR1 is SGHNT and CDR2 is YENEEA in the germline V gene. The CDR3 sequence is CASSSLAGQFGELFF.

The CDR3 protein is CASSLEQRETQYF. The rearrangement links TRBV5-1 to TRBJ2-5; absent DNA, TCRdb's TRBD2 call cannot be checked. Per the germline V gene, CDR1 is SGHRS and CDR2 is YFSETQ. There are 13 residues in the CDR3. The full variable domain, completed using reference TRBV5-1 and TRBJ2-5, is KAGVTQTPRYLIKTRGQQVTLSCSPISGHRSVSWYQQTPGQGLQFLFEYFSETQRNKGNFPGRFSGRQFSNSRSEMNVSTLELGDSALYLCASSLEQRETQYFGPGTRLLVL.

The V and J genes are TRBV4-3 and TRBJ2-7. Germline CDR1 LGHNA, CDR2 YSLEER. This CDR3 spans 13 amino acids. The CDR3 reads CASSQDTVHEQYF.

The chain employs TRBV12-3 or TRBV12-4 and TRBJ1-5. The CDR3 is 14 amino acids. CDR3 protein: CASSPLDQNQPQHF.

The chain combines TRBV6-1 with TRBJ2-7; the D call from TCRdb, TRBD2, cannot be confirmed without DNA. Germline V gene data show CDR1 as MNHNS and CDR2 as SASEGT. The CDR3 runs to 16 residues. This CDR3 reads CASRPPGLAREYEQYF.

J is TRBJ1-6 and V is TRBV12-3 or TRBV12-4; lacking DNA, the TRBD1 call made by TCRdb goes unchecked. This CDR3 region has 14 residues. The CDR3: CASIKGGRNSPLHF.

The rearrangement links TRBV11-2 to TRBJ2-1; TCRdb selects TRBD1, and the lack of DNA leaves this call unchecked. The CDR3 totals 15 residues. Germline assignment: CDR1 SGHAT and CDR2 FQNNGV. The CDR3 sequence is CASSFSDSPLNEQFF.

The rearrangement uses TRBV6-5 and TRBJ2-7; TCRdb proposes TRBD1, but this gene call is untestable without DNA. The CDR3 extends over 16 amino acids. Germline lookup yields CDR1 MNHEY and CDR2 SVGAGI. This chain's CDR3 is CASSHTTKGQLSEQYF.